Following are 27 T cell receptor beta chains from one sample sequenced in a study of blood T cell repertoires in COVID-19 (dated by TCRdb to between 2020 and 2021). Library method: the immunoSEQ multiplex PCR assay. TCRdb re-hosts the immuneACCESS table, in-frame sequences only. Its copies lack some clones; in the studies checked, an unresolved V gene accounts for under half of them, and the cause for the rest is not known. Counted in this sample were roughly 440,000 clones; about 87% of them appeared once. Over 9.5% of the sample goes to the ten largest clones. The sequencing sample was made of peripheral blood. These receptors were obtained from a woman aged 45-59 years with COVID-19, enrolled during active disease.

This clone was counted a few times. This chain uses TRBV4-2 with TRBJ2-7, with D possibly TRBD2 on 6 matching bases. Germline-derived CDR1 and CDR2 are LGHNA and YNFKEQ. V lost 0 bases and J lost 2, with 8 bases in between. The CDR3 covers 14 residues. CDR3 region: CASSQEGGAYEQYF. CDR3 coding DNA: TGTGCCAGCAGCCAAGAAGGCGGGGCCTACGAGCAGTACTTC.

The genes are TRBV19 and TRBJ1-5; D possibly corresponds to TRBD1 (5 bases). Germline CDR1 LNHDA, CDR2 SQIVND (reference sequence). The CDR3 has 14 residues. The V gene lost 5 bases and the J gene lost 7 bases, with 15 bases spanning the gap. The CDR3 is CASSGRAFEQPQHF. The CDR3, as DNA: TGTGCCAGTAGTGGCAGGGCTTTCGAACAGCCCCAGCATTTT.

This clone was recorded once. This chain joins TRBV29-1 and TRBJ2-3; TRBD1 agrees at 8 bases. In germline, CDR1 is SQVTM, CDR2 ANQGSEA. The trim removed 6 bases at V and 4 bases at J, leaving 12 bases unmatched. The CDR3 is made up of 15 amino acids. The CDR3 coding sequence is TGCAGCGTCGGGCCTGGACAGGGTCTCGCAGATACGCAGTATTTT. As protein: CSVGPGQGLADTQYF.

The table lists this clone with many counts. The rearrangement joins TRBV29-1 to TRBJ2-1; D call uncertain. Germline V gene data show CDR1 as SQVTM and CDR2 as ANQGSEA. The CDR3 runs 12 residues. V shed 7 bases and J shed 2 bases, with 9 bases lying between them. DNA for the CDR3: TGCAGCGCCCAGGAAACCTACAATGAGCAGTTCTTC. This codes for CSAQETYNEQFF.

The chain recombines TRBV27 with TRBJ2-7; the match to TRBD1 covers 8 bases. V dropped 4 bases and J dropped 4; count of bases not matched to a gene: 9. CDR1 is MNHEY, CDR2 SMNVEV, per germline (reference sequence). The CDR3 spans 15 residues. CDR3 protein: CASSSFGQGGYEQYF. CDR3 DNA sequence: TGTGCCAGCAGTTCGTTCGGACAGGGCGGTTACGAGCAGTACTTC.

The chain joins TRBV6-5 to TRBJ2-7; D possibly corresponds to TRBD1 (6 bases). The V end was cut by 1 base, the J end by 1 base, with 8 bases between. Germline V gene lookup returns CDR1 MNHEY and CDR2 SVGAGI. The CDR3 contains 14 residues. The CDR3 sequence: CASSYFGQSYEQYF. In DNA form, the CDR3 reads TGTGCCAGCAGTTACTTCGGACAGTCCTACGAGCAGTACTTC.

This chain links TRBV9 with TRBJ1-6; TRBD1 matches 9 bases. With V trimmed by 3 bases and J by 8 bases, 6 bases remained unmatched. Germline-derived CDR1 and CDR2 are SGDLS and YYNGEE. This CDR3 is 15 amino acids long. The CDR3 loop reads CASSAGQGPYSPLHF. CDR3 coding DNA: TGTGCCAGCAGCGCAGGACAGGGGCCCTATTCACCCCTCCACTTT.

The chain couples TRBV28 to TRBJ1-2, with unresolved D. Trimming took off 4 bases at V and 5 bases at J, with 5 bases between the two ends. The V gene's germline CDR1 is MDHEN and CDR2 SYDVKM. There are 11 residues in the CDR3. Here the CDR3 DNA reads TGTGCCAGCAGTTCGGTTTATGGCTACACCTTC. As protein: CASSSVYGYTF.

The chain recombines TRBV2 with TRBJ1-4, with a weak D call TRBD1 (5 bases). The V and J ends lost 4 bases and 6 bases respectively, with 9 bases between them. The CDR3 runs to 13 residues. Germline CDR1 reads SNHLY; CDR2 reads FYNNEI. This chain's CDR3 is CASSAGLDEKLFF. CDR3 DNA sequence: TGTGCCAGCAGTGCAGGGTTGGATGAAAAACTGTTTTTT.

The chain is built from TRBV3-1 (or the pseudogene TRBV3-2) and TRBJ2-5, with 10 bases identical to TRBD2. The CDR3 extends over 17 amino acids. V was pared by 1 base and J by 3 bases, with 8 bases of the junction left unmatched. Germline V gene lookup returns CDR1 LGHDT and CDR2 YNNKEL (reference sequence). CDR3 nucleotides: TGTGCCAGCAGCCAAGTGGGACGGAGCGGGAGGGAAGAGACCCAGTACTTC. This translates into CASSQVGRSGREETQYF.

The J gene is TRBJ1-4, the V gene TRBV5-4; TRBD1 aligns across 7 bases. The CDR3 loop spans 16 amino acids. Trimming removed 0 bases from V and 6 bases from J; junction bases left unmatched: 8. Germline V lookup: CDR1 SGHNT, CDR2 YYREEE (reference sequence). As DNA, the CDR3 is TGTGCCAGCAGCTTGGACCAAACAGGGGTTGATGAAAAACTGTTTTTT. This sequence encodes CASSLDQTGVDEKLFF. Supplemented by reference TRBV5-4 and TRBJ1-4, the full variable domain reads ETGVTQSPTHLIKTRGQQVTLRCSSQSGHNTVSWYQQALGQGPQFIFQYYREEENGRGNFPPRFSGLQFPNYSSELNVNALELDDSALYLCASSLDQTGVDEKLFFGSGTQLSVL.

The chain combines TRBV5-1 with TRBJ2-2, with D perhaps TRBD1 (5 bases). The CDR3 spans 15 residues. Germline CDR1 and CDR2: SGHRS and YFSETQ. The germline V and J ends were trimmed by 5 bases and 1 base, with 12 bases remaining between them. The chain's CDR3 is CASSSGIWNTGELFF. CDR3 coding DNA: TGCGCCAGCAGTTCAGGGATCTGGAACACCGGGGAGCTGTTTTTT. The full variable domain, rest sourced from reference TRBV5-1 and TRBJ2-2, is KAGVTQTPRYLIKTRGQQVTLSCSPISGHRSVSWYQQTPGQGLQFLFEYFSETQRNKGNFPGRFSGRQFSNSRSEMNVSTLELGDSALYLCASSSGIWNTGELFFGEGSRLTVL.

The chain couples TRBV5-1 to TRBJ1-2, with TRBD1 matching 9 bases. J lost 4 bases, V lost 0 bases, and 4 bases had no gene match. The V gene's germline CDR1 is SGHRS and CDR2 YFSETQ. The CDR3 spans 15 residues. The CDR3 DNA follows: TGCGCCAGCAGCTTGGTGGGGGACAGGGCCTATGGCTACACCTTC. It codes for CASSLVGDRAYGYTF.

The chain employs TRBV9 and TRBJ2-1; 14 bases are a match to TRBD2. Germline V CDR1 and CDR2: SGDLS, YYNGEE. After removal of 0 bases from V and 6 bases from J, the junction contained 8 bases not matched to a gene. CDR3 length: 18 amino acids. The CDR3 protein is CASSVATRTSGGTNEQFF. Written as DNA, the CDR3 is TGTGCCAGCAGCGTAGCTACCCGGACTAGCGGGGGGACCAATGAGCAGTTCTTC.

V gene TRBV2 combines with J gene TRBJ2-1; 9 nucleotides agree with TRBD2. Germline trimming cut 3 bases from V and 6 bases from J; bases unmatched to any gene: 9. The CDR3 length is 16 residues. CDR1 is SNHLY, CDR2 FYNNEI, per germline. The CDR3 DNA reads TGTGCCAGCAGTGACCGACTAGCGGTTCAGTCCAATGAGCAGTTCTTC. Residues: CASSDRLAVQSNEQFF.

V and J are TRBV5-4 and TRBJ2-7; the D gene is possibly TRBD1 (6 bases). CDR3 length: 15 residues. V lost 5 bases and J 0 bases, leaving 15 bases between the germline ends. Germline CDR1 is SGHNT and CDR2 is YYREEE (reference sequence). CDR3 DNA sequence: TGTGCCAGCAGGAGAGACCCAGGGGCCTCCTACGAGCAGTACTTC. Its protein product is CASRRDPGASYEQYF.

The chain employs TRBV20-1 and TRBJ1-4, with TRBD1 identical over 8 bases. The trim removed 5 bases at V and 3 bases at J, leaving 8 bases unmatched. The CDR3 has 15 amino acids. Germline V CDR1 and CDR2: DFQATT, SNEGSKA (reference sequence). The CDR3, as DNA: TGCAGTGCTCGTGACGACAGGGGAGCTAATGAAAAACTGTTTTTT. This gives the protein CSARDDRGANEKLFF.

This clone occurred once. The genes are TRBV19 and TRBJ2-7; a weak D match, TRBD2 (5 bases). V was clipped by 6 bases and J by 3 bases, with 15 bases between them. The CDR3 spans 14 residues. Per the germline V gene, CDR1 is LNHDA and CDR2 is SQIVND (reference sequence). CDR3 sequence: CASSPSGDHYEQYF. In DNA form, the CDR3 reads TGTGCCAGTAGCCCCTCCGGGGATCACTACGAGCAGTACTTC.

This chain connects TRBV30 to TRBJ1-6; the D gene is possibly TRBD1 (6 bases). Trimming pared 5 bases from V and 0 bases from J, leaving 14 bases between. The CDR3 extends over 16 amino acids. The germline V gene encodes CDR1 GTSNPN and CDR2 SVGIG (reference sequence). The CDR3 loop is CAWDLGASSYNSPLHF. The CDR3 DNA sequence: TGTGCCTGGGACCTGGGGGCGAGCTCCTATAATTCACCCCTCCACTTT.

This chain connects TRBV19 to TRBJ2-3, with 7 bases matching TRBD1. Germline CDR1 LNHDA, CDR2 SQIVND (reference sequence). The trim removed 5 bases at V and 5 bases at J, leaving 10 bases unmatched. The CDR3 contains 15 residues. The CDR3 DNA follows: TGTGCCAGTAGTCAGGGGACAGTCCTGGGAGATACGCAGTATTTT. Its protein product is CASSQGTVLGDTQYF.

This clone was seen a single time. The gene calls are TRBV4-1 and TRBJ2-3; TRBD2 aligns across 14 bases. The length of the CDR3 is 17 residues. Germline assignment: CDR1 MGHRA and CDR2 YSYEKL. Trimming at V came to 4 bases and at J to 6 bases, leaving 9 bases not matched to a gene. Written as DNA, the CDR3 is TGCGCCAGCAGCCTCTCAGGGACTAGCGGGGGCCTCGATACGCAGTATTTT. Amino acid sequence: CASSLSGTSGGLDTQYF.

About this clone: Other DNA sequences from this sample encode an identical CDR3 as well. The genes are TRBV3-1 (or the pseudogene TRBV3-2) and TRBJ2-1; D may be TRBD1 (5 bases). CDR3 size: 11 residues. Trimming pared 4 bases from V and 9 bases from J, leaving 7 bases between. Germline CDR1 and CDR2: LGHDT and YNNKEL (reference sequence). The CDR3 here is CASSRGREQFF. CDR3 DNA sequence: TGTGCCAGCAGCCGGGGCCGTGAGCAGTTCTTC.

The chain combines TRBV6-5 with TRBJ2-7, with 10 bases identical to TRBD2. Germline V CDR1 and CDR2: MNHEY, SVGAGI. The CDR3 runs to 15 residues. Trimming at V came to 8 bases and at J to 2 bases, leaving 9 bases not matched to a gene. CDR3 loop: CASAPGLAKPYEQYF. In DNA, the CDR3 is TGTGCCAGCGCCCCGGGACTAGCGAAACCCTACGAGCAGTACTTC.

The count of this clone is one. V usage is TRBV7-9 and J usage is TRBJ2-1; 10 bases are shared with TRBD2. This CDR3 is 15 amino acids long. Germline CDR1 and CDR2: SEHNR and FQNEAQ (reference sequence). V lost 5 bases to trimming and J lost 7 bases; unmatched junction nucleotides: 8. This chain's CDR3 is CASSPQRGGKNEQFF. The CDR3 DNA follows: TGTGCCAGCAGCCCACAGCGGGGGGGCAAAAATGAGCAGTTCTTC.

The chain couples TRBV3-1 (or the pseudogene TRBV3-2) to TRBJ2-5; 8 bases agree with TRBD2. Germline V gene data show CDR1 as LGHDT and CDR2 as YNNKEL (reference sequence). With 4 bases clipped from V and 4 bases from J, the junction kept 8 bases outside the gene matches. The CDR3 totals 15 residues. The CDR3 nucleotides are TGTGCCAGCAGCCCCCGACCCGGGGGGGGAGAGACCCAGTACTTC. Protein product: CASSPRPGGGETQYF.

The gene calls are TRBV29-1 and TRBJ2-4; 7 nucleotides line up with TRBD1. Germline-derived CDR1 and CDR2 are SQVTM and ANQGSEA. V lost 6 bases to trimming and J lost 0 bases; unmatched junction nucleotides: 5. The CDR3 is 14 residues long. As DNA, the CDR3 is TGCAGCGTGAACCAGGGGGAAGCCAAAAACATTCAGTACTTC. Protein sequence: CSVNQGEAKNIQYF.

The chain carries TRBV5-1 and TRBJ2-5, with D perhaps matching TRBD2 (6 bases). The germline gives CDR1 SGHRS, CDR2 YFSETQ. This CDR3 has 18 amino acids. V was cut by 0 bases and J by 2 bases, with 20 bases left in between. The CDR3 sequence is CASSLVLGGVSGQETQYF. The CDR3 DNA is TGCGCCAGCAGCTTGGTATTAGGAGGGGTCAGCGGGCAAGAGACCCAGTACTTC.